The 25 T cell receptor beta chains below all came from one sample that was sequenced in a study of neurological immune-mediated disorders. One entry per CDR3 protein, called by TCRdb with MiXCR from the 5' RACE reads. Of approximately 66,000 distinct CDR3 sequences in the sample, almost 3.5% were seen once. The material sequenced was PBMCs. Every receptor here comes from a man in his forties with multiple sclerosis.

This clonotype was found many times. The chain combines TRBV5-1 with TRBJ2-1, with D perhaps matching TRBD1 or TRBD2 (6 bases each). In germline, CDR1 is SGHRS, CDR2 YFSETQ. The CDR3 has 15 amino acids. Between the trimmed V and J ends, which lost 6 bases and 4 bases, there was a span of 17 bases. The CDR3 bases are TGCGCCAGCACCCTGGAGGGGGGCGCTTACAATGAGCAGTTCTTC. Translated: CASTLEGGAYNEQFF.

This clonotype was picked up many times. This sequence joins TRBV5-6 and TRBJ2-3; D might be TRBD1 (5 bases). CDR3 length equals 13 residues. Trimming cost V 2 bases and J 4 bases, with 8 bases left between them. The V gene's germline CDR1 is SGHDT and CDR2 YYEEEE. CDR3 sequence (DNA): TGTGCCAGCAGCTTCAGGGCCCCAGATACGCAGTATTTT. Its protein product is CASSFRAPDTQYF.

The rearrangement joins TRBV12-3 or TRBV12-4 to TRBJ2-7; TRBD1 matches at 8 bases. CDR3 length: 15 residues. With 6 bases clipped from V and 0 bases from J, the junction kept 7 bases outside the gene matches. The CDR3 coding sequence is TGTGCCAGCAGCTTAAGGGGACAGGCCTCCTACGAGCAGTACTTC. Its translation: CASSLRGQASYEQYF.

This clonotype came up many times. V usage is TRBV27 and J usage is TRBJ2-1; a weak D match, TRBD1 (6 bases). There are 14 residues in the CDR3. From germline, CDR1 is MNHEY and CDR2 SMNVEV (reference sequence). With 3 bases removed from V and 14 bases from J, the gap between germline ends came to 20 bases. This CDR3 reads CASSLGAPKKTEFF. The CDR3 bases are TGTGCCAGCAGTTTGGGGGCCCCTAAGAAAACCGAGTTCTTC.

This clonotype was seen more than once but under ten times. Possible read error: a much larger clone is one base away. The gene calls are TRBV6-5 and TRBJ2-3, with D unresolved. The CDR3 is made up of 14 amino acids. Germline V CDR1 and CDR2: MNHEY, SVGAGI. In nucleotides, the CDR3 is TGTGCCAGCAGGTCGAGGCCCTACACAGATAAGCAGTATTTT. It yields the protein CASRSRPYTDKQYF.

This clonotype was seen ten or more times. The gene calls are TRBV20-1 and TRBJ2-1; 8 bases line up with TRBD2. V was pared by 4 bases and J by 0 bases, with 5 bases of the junction left unmatched. The CDR3 length is 15 residues. Germline V gene sequence: CDR1 DFQATT, CDR2 SNEGSKA (reference sequence). The CDR3 coding sequence is TGCAGTGCTATTCTAGCGGGTAGCTCCTACAATGAGCAGTTCTTC. This codes for CSAILAGSSYNEQFF.

This clonotype has at least ten counts. The rearrangement links TRBV7-8 to TRBJ2-2; maybe TRBD2 (6 bases). Germline values: CDR1 SGHVS, CDR2 FQNEAQ. The V and J ends lost 0 bases and 9 bases respectively, with 14 bases between them. The CDR3 is 15 amino acids. CDR3 in amino acids: CASSLANGGFRELFF. The CDR3 DNA reads TGTGCCAGCAGCTTAGCTAATGGGGGGTTTAGGGAGCTGTTTTTT.

The chain combines TRBV20-1 with TRBJ2-1, with TRBD2 matching 8 bases. Trimming cost V 6 bases and J 3 bases; bases outside gene matches: 13. This CDR3 comprises 16 residues. Germline-derived CDR1 and CDR2 are DFQATT and SNEGSKA (reference sequence). The CDR3: CSAAPGGANYYNEQFF. The CDR3 DNA reads TGCAGTGCCGCCCCGGGGGGGGCCAACTACTACAATGAGCAGTTCTTC.

This clonotype was picked up a small number of times. The chain recombines TRBV20-1 with TRBJ2-3; D is perhaps TRBD2 (6 bases). The CDR3 length is 15 residues. The V end lost 6 bases, the J end lost 1 base, and 17 bases lay between the germline ends. The germline V gene has CDR1 DFQATT and CDR2 SNEGSKA (reference sequence). As DNA, the CDR3 is TGCAGTGCGCCCGCTGGAGGGATTGGCACAGATACGCAGTATTTT. Translation gives CSAPAGGIGTDTQYF.

This clonotype was seen repeatedly, ten times or more. The chain joins TRBV20-1 to TRBJ1-2; D is uncertain. CDR3 size: 11 residues. The ends were cut back, 3 bases at V and 2 bases at J, with 4 bases in the middle. Germline V gene sequence: CDR1 DFQATT, CDR2 SNEGSKA (reference sequence). CDR3 residues: CSASGNYGYTF. DNA for the CDR3: TGCAGTGCTAGCGGGAACTATGGCTACACCTTC.

This clonotype came up many times. The V and J genes are TRBV10-3 and TRBJ2-3; D gene unclear. The V gene lost 0 bases and the J gene lost 2 bases, with 6 bases spanning the gap. CDR1 and CDR2 from the germline V gene are ENHRY and SYGVKD. The CDR3 runs to 14 residues. CDR3 in amino acids: CAISESGLTDTQYF. In DNA form, the CDR3 reads TGTGCCATCAGTGAGTCTGGCCTCACAGATACGCAGTATTTT.

This clonotype was detected ten times or more. Here the CDR3 DNA reads TGCGCCAGCAGCTGGGCTCCCACCGGGGAGCTGTTTTTT. This encodes CASSWAPTGELFF. The rearrangement joins TRBV5-1 to TRBJ2-2; no definite D call. There are 13 residues in the CDR3. Germline assignment: CDR1 SGHRS and CDR2 YFSETQ. V dropped 3 bases and J dropped 4 bases, with 7 bases sitting between them.

This clonotype has a count of ten or more. V usage is TRBV29-1 and J usage is TRBJ1-2; no definite D call. The CDR3 extends over 12 amino acids. V was clipped by 7 bases and J by 8 bases, with 17 bases between them. The germline gives CDR1 SQVTM, CDR2 ANQGSEA. The CDR3 loop is CSAGREGGGYTF. CDR3 coding DNA: TGCAGCGCCGGACGGGAGGGAGGCGGCTACACCTTC.

This clonotype was found many times. The V gene is TRBV6-6, the J gene TRBJ2-7; either TRBD1 or TRBD2 may fit D (5 bases each). This CDR3 is built from 15 residues. The V and J ends lost 2 bases and 0 bases respectively, with 11 bases between them. Germline CDR1 MNHNY, CDR2 SVGAGI (reference sequence). The CDR3 sequence is CASSYGGPSSYEQYF. The DNA for the CDR3 is TGTGCCAGCAGTTACGGGGGACCATCCTCCTACGAGCAGTACTTC.

A note on this clonotype: A read error is possible here, since a much larger clone lies one base away. V and J are TRBV20-1 and TRBJ1-1, with 8 bases identical to TRBD1. Germline loops: CDR1 DFQATT, CDR2 SNEGSKA (reference sequence). The CDR3 has 13 residues. V shed 5 bases and J 14 bases; nucleotides not matched to a gene: 16. The CDR3 nucleotides read TGCAGTGCTCACCCCGCAGGGGGCGGCCTTTTGTTCTTT. Translated, it gives CSAHPAGGGLLFF.

In DNA, the CDR3 is TGTGCCAGTAAAGAGGATAACACCGGGGAGCTGTTTTTT. This encodes CASKEDNTGELFF. The chain carries TRBV19 and TRBJ2-2; D remains unclear. The length of the CDR3 is 13 residues. Between the trimmed V and J ends, which lost 7 bases and 2 bases, there was a span of 8 bases. Germline V gives CDR1 LNHDA, CDR2 SQIVND (reference sequence).

This clonotype came up many times. The CDR3 loop reads CASSGRIYQPQHF. The CDR3 DNA follows: TGTGCCAGCAGCGGAAGGATTTATCAGCCCCAGCATTTT. This chain uses TRBV7-2 with TRBJ1-5; D gene unclear. The CDR3 has 13 amino acids. V lost 5 bases and J 5 bases, leaving 10 bases between the germline ends. Germline CDR1 SGHTA, CDR2 FQGNSA.

This clonotype was picked up many times. The genes are TRBV5-1 and TRBJ2-5; 13 bases are shared with TRBD2. The CDR3 has 16 amino acids. Unmatched junction bases numbered 6, after V lost 2 bases and J lost 5 bases. In germline, CDR1 is SGHRS, CDR2 YFSETQ. Here the CDR3 reads CASSFPGLAGRETQYF. The CDR3 region has the DNA TGCGCCAGCAGCTTTCCGGGACTAGCGGGAAGGGAGACCCAGTACTTC.

This clonotype was seen at least ten times. V and J are TRBV20-1 and TRBJ2-7; TRBD2 is a possible D gene (5 bases). This CDR3 has 12 residues. The V end lost 3 bases, the J end lost 2 bases, and 8 bases lay between the germline ends. Germline CDR1 reads DFQATT; CDR2 reads SNEGSKA (reference sequence). The CDR3 coding sequence is TGCAGTGCTAGTGCCGGGGCCTACGAGCAGTACTTC. Its translation: CSASAGAYEQYF.

This clonotype was observed many times. The chain combines TRBV12-3 or TRBV12-4 with TRBJ1-2; 7 nucleotides line up with TRBD1. CDR3 size: 11 residues. J was trimmed by 7 bases and V by 5 bases; bases with no gene match: 1. The CDR3 loop is CASSHRGGYTF. CDR3 bases: TGTGCCAGCAGTCACAGGGGTGGCTACACCTTC.

This clonotype was observed at least ten times. V gene TRBV5-1 combines with J gene TRBJ1-5; a possible D gene is TRBD1 (5 bases). CDR1 is SGHRS and CDR2 is YFSETQ in the germline V gene. V was cut by 4 bases and J by 2 bases, with 13 bases left in between. The CDR3 is 15 residues long. The chain's CDR3 is CASSLTGVGNQPQHF. The CDR3, as DNA: TGCGCCAGCAGCCTGACGGGGGTTGGCAATCAGCCCCAGCATTTT.

The chain is built from TRBV12-3 or TRBV12-4 and TRBJ1-2; a weak D match, TRBD1 (5 bases). V was cut by 9 bases and J by 0 bases, with 14 bases left in between. The CDR3 consists of 14 residues. The CDR3 here is CASHRLTPNYGYTF. The CDR3 DNA is TGTGCCAGTCACAGGTTGACACCTAACTATGGCTACACCTTC.

This clonotype has at least ten counts. The V and J genes are TRBV20-1 and TRBJ1-5; D call uncertain. V lost 3 bases and J lost 2, with 5 bases in between. In germline, CDR1 is DFQATT, CDR2 SNEGSKA (reference sequence). This CDR3 region has 12 residues. The CDR3 sequence is CSASERNQPQHF. CDR3 coding DNA: TGCAGTGCTAGTGAACGCAATCAGCCCCAGCATTTT.

Many counts were recorded for this clonotype. The V call is TRBV7-9, the J call TRBJ2-7; 9 positions match TRBD2. Germline V gene lookup returns CDR1 SEHNR and CDR2 FQNEAQ (reference sequence). The CDR3 has 14 residues. Unmatched junction bases numbered 6, after V lost 5 bases and J lost 4 bases. CDR3 loop: CASSGRSGGYEQYF. The CDR3 DNA follows: TGTGCCAGCAGCGGTAGGAGCGGGGGGTACGAGCAGTACTTC. The complete variable domain, with remaining parts taken from reference TRBV7-9 and TRBJ2-7, reads DTGVSQNPRHKITKRGQNVTFRCDPISEHNRLYWYRQTLGQGPEFLTYFQNEAQLEKSRLLSDRFSAERPKGSFSTLEIQRTEQGDSAMYLCASSGRSGGYEQYFGPGTRLTVT.

This clonotype was observed many times. J is TRBJ2-7 and V is TRBV5-1; D is unresolved. This CDR3 region has 13 residues. CDR1 and CDR2 (germline): SGHRS, YFSETQ. V shed 0 bases and J shed 9 bases, with 13 bases lying between them. The CDR3 nucleotides read TGCGCCAGCAGCTTGGATACTCCTTCCCCGCAGTACTTC. Translating it yields CASSLDTPSPQYF.